The source of this T cell receptor (beta chain) is a study of neurological immune-mediated disorders. Notes on the study in general: Multiple sclerosis patients had less TCR clonal expansion than even healthy controls, unlike HTLV-1-associated myelopathy. None of the CDR3 amino acid sequences in expanded clones turned up in more than one subject, which points to private repertoires in all groups.

The cDNA came from 5'RACE with 10-nucleotide random UMIs. TCRdb re-called the 5' RACE reads with MiXCR, one entry per CDR3 protein. The data hold 30,000 to 40,000 distinct CDR3 sequences, with around 10% observed a single time. Time point defined: technical triplicate 1. It was from 2 million PBMCs stored at -80 C that the unsorted libraries were obtained. This clonotype was seen many times. The antigen remains unidentified. The CDR3 is made up of 13 amino acids. V lost 5 bases and J lost 8, with 13 bases in between. Germline V gene data show CDR1 as SGHVS and CDR2 as FQNEAQ. The source is a man between 60 and 75 years old with HTLV-1-associated myelopathy (HAM/TSP). Sample: PBMCs. This chain connects TRBV7-8 to TRBJ2-1, with D unclear. In nucleotides, the CDR3 is TGTGCCAGCAGCATGACTCCTGGCTATGAGCAGTTCTTC. It codes for CASSMTPGYEQFF.